This is a list of T cell receptor beta chains from one sample in a study of tumor-infiltrating lymphocytes in primary liver carcinoma. TCRdb used MiXCR to reprocess the multiplex PCR reads, holding one entry per CDR3 protein. In the table there are more than 100,000 distinct CDR3 sequences, around 60% of which are singletons. Sequencing was carried out using liver tumor tissue from sampling region 1. These receptors were taken from a woman aged 60-75 years with primary liver carcinoma and hepatitis B virus infection. Both conserved end residues are part of each CDR3. The D gene is left open where the match is weak. Clone size is not always given. Where it is, it says once, few, many or a class for expanded clones.

TRBJ2-7 NA TRBV5-1 few TGCGCCAGCAGCTCGGGAATATACGAGCAGTACTTC CASSSGIYEQYF
TRBJ2-1 NA TRBV21-1 NA TGTGCCAGCAGCAAAGAGGAGTCCACAGCTTGGCATGGGCAGTTCTTC CASSKEESTAWHGQFF
TRBJ2-1 TRBD2 TRBV29-1 NA TGCAGCGCTGAGGGGACTAACGGGAGGGCCGTTAGTGAGCAGTTCTTC CSAEGTNGRAVSEQFF
TRBJ1-4 NA TRBV6-1 NA TGTGCCAGCAATGAAGCTGGTACAGGGACCTCAACTAAAGAAAAACTGTTTTTT CASNEAGTGTSTKEKLFF
TRBJ1-1 TRBD1 TRBV12-3/TRBV12-4 many TGTGCCAGCAGGACAGGGCTGAACACTGAAGCTTTCTTT CASRTGLNTEAFF
TRBJ2-1 NA TRBV7-8 NA TGTGCCAGCAGCTTAGGGGACTGGGTTACGATATATGAACAGTTCTTC CASSLGDWVTIYEQFF
TRBJ1-3 NA TRBV11-2 NA TGTGCCAGTATCTTAGATCCCGGACCGCAAAGCACCATATATTTT CASILDPGPQSTIYF
TRBJ2-3 TRBD1 TRBV6-5 NA TGTGCCAGCAGTTACTCGGTCCCAGGGGGCGGTGCAGACACGCACTATTTC CASSYSVPGGGADTHYF
TRBJ2-7 NA TRBV4-1 NA TGCGCCAGCAGCCAAGACGTTTACGGAGATACCTACGAGCAGTACTTC CASSQDVYGDTYEQYF
TRBJ1-1 NA TRBV29-1 NA TGCAGCGTTGAAACGGAGAGGAACACTGAAGCTTTCTTT CSVETERNTEAFF
TRBJ2-5 TRBD2 TRBV11-3 once TGTGCCAGTAGCTCCGGGAGACTAGCGCAAGAGACCCAGTACTTC CASSSGRLAQETQYF
TRBJ2-7 NA TRBV13 many TGTGCCAGCAGCTTTCGGGGGTCTATCTACGAGCAGTACTTC CASSFRGSIYEQYF
TRBJ2-3 TRBD2 TRBV11-3 once TGTGCCAGCAGCGGCCAACTAGCGACTTTTGATACGCAGTACTTT CASSGQLATFDTQYF
TRBJ2-1 NA TRBV5-6 once TGTGCCAGCAACTTGGGGCTACACCGTGGGTATGAGCAGTTCTTC CASNLGLHRGYEQFF
TRBJ2-4 TRBD1 TRBV28 many TGTGCCAGCAGTTTCCTCGGGACAGAGCTAGCCAAAAACATTCAGTACTTC CASSFLGTELAKNIQYF
TRBJ2-7 TRBD2 TRBV5-1 NA TGCGCCAGCAGCTTGGAGGGACTAGCTCCTAGCGAGCAGTACTTC CASSLEGLAPSEQYF
TRBJ2-1 TRBD2 TRBV6-2/TRBV6-3 NA TGTGCCAGCAGGGGGGGGGGGCAGTTCTTC CASRGGGQFF
TRBJ1-1 TRBD1 TRBV7-2 NA TGTGCCAGCAGTTACCCAGGGGGGAACACTGAAGCTTTCTTT CASSYPGGNTEAFF
TRBJ2-7 NA TRBV28 NA TGTGCCACCGGGACCGGCTACGAGCAGTACTTC CATGTGYEQYF
TRBJ2-5 NA TRBV11-2 NA TGTGCCAGCAGCCCGATAGGGCGGAGAGAGACCCAATACTTC CASSPIGRRETQYF
TRBJ1-2 TRBD1 TRBV6-1 many TGTGCCAGCAGTGCCTCTTCAGGGGGCCACTATGGCTACACCTTC CASSASSGGHYGYTF